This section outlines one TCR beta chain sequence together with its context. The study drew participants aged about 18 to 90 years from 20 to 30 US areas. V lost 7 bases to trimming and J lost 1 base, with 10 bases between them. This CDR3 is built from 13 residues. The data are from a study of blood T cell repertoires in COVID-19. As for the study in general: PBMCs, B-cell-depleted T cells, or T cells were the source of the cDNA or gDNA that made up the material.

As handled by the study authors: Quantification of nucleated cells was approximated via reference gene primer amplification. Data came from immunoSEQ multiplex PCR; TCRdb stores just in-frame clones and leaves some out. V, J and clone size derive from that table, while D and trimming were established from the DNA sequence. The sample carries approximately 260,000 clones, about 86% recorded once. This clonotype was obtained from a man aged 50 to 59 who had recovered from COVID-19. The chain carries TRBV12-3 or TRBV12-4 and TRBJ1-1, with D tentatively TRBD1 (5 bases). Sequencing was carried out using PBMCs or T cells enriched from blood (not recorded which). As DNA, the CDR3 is TGTGCCAGCATCAGGGAAGCGAACACTGAAGCTTTCTTT. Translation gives CASIREANTEAFF.